The rows below give T cell receptor beta chains drawn from one sample of a study of CD8+ T cells in alopecia areata. Method: immunoSEQ multiplex PCR; TCRdb's copy keeps in-frame clones and lacks some. Of some 190,000 clones listed, 50% to 60% are singletons. This material consisted of CD4+ T cells sorted from blood, taken at week 4, from a patient treated with tofacitinib. The origin of the receptors is a human donor with alopecia areata. Both conserved end residues are part of each CDR3. A D gene is named only where the DNA matches it firmly. Expanded clones get a size class; other rows say once, few or many, or leave the size out.

d_gene | j_gene | abundance | v_gene | CDR3nt | CDR3aa
NA | TRBJ1-2 | NA | TRBV29-1 | TGCAGCGTTGAGGAAAGGGGTGGCTACACCTTC | CSVEERGGYTF
NA | TRBJ1-2 | few | TRBV2 | TGTGCCAGCAGTGTGGGCCAGGGCGAAGGCTACACCTTC | CASSVGQGEGYTF
NA | TRBJ2-3 | NA | TRBV5-1 | TGCGCCAGCAGCTTGGTGAGGTCAACAGATACGCAGTATTTT | CASSLVRSTDTQYF
NA | TRBJ1-1 | NA | TRBV30 | TGTGCCGGGCAGGGGTACGGCACTGAAGCTTTCTTT | CAGQGYGTEAFF
TRBD2 | TRBJ2-4 | NA | TRBV28 | TGTGCCAGCAGTTCCAAATCGGCGGGAGCGAAAAACATTCAGTACTTC | CASSSKSAGAKNIQYF
NA | TRBJ2-5 | NA | TRBV29-1 | TGCAGCGTTCAAGGTTTGGGAGAGACCCAGTACTTC | CSVQGLGETQYF
NA | TRBJ2-5 | NA | TRBV10-3 | TGTGCCATCAGCCCGATCGGCCTCCAAGAGACCCAGTACTTC | CAISPIGLQETQYF
NA | TRBJ1-5 | NA | TRBV15 | TGTGCCACCAGCAGAGCGGGTCAGCCCCAGCATTTT | CATSRAGQPQHF
TRBD2 | TRBJ2-3 | NA | TRBV28 | TGTGCCAGCAGTTCCGGACTAGCGGGAGGTGAGCGGGCAGATACGCAGTATTTT | CASSSGLAGGERADTQYF
TRBD1 | TRBJ2-7 | few | TRBV29-1 | TGCAGCGCCGGTAGGGGCCAGGGGGCCTACGAGCAGTACTTC | CSAGRGQGAYEQYF
NA | TRBJ2-5 | NA | TRBV28 | TGTGCCAGCAGCCCACTCAGTTCGGGACAAGAGACCCAGTACTTC | CASSPLSSGQETQYF
NA | TRBJ1-2 | NA | TRBV29-1 | TGCAGCGCCGGAGTAATGGGAGGCTACACCTTC | CSAGVMGGYTF
NA | TRBJ1-2 | NA | TRBV29-1 | TGCAGCGTTGATAGTCAGGTTCTTGGCTACACCTTC | CSVDSQVLGYTF
TRBD2 | TRBJ2-7 | NA | TRBV9 | TGTGCCAGCAGCAAGACTAGCGGCATCTACGAGCAGTACTTC | CASSKTSGIYEQYF